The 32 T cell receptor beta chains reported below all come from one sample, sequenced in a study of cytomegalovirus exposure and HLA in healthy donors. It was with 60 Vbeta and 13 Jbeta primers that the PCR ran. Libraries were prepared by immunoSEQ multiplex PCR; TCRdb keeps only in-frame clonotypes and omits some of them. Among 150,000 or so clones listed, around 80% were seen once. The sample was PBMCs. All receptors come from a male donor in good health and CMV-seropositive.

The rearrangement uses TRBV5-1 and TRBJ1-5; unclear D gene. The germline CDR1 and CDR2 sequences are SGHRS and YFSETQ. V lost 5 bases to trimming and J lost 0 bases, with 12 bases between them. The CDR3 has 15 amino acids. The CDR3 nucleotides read TGCGCCAGCAGACTGGACGGGAATAGCAATCAGCCCCAGCATTTT. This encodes CASRLDGNSNQPQHF. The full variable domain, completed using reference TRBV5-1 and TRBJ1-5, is KAGVTQTPRYLIKTRGQQVTLSCSPISGHRSVSWYQQTPGQGLQFLFEYFSETQRNKGNFPGRFSGRQFSNSRSEMNVSTLELGDSALYLCASRLDGNSNQPQHFGDGTRLSIL.

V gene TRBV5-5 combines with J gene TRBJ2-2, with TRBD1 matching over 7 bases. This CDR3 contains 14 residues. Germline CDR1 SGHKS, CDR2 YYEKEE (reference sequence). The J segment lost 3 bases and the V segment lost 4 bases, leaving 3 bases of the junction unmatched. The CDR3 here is CASSLGQYTGELFF. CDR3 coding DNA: TGTGCCAGCAGCCTGGGACAGTACACCGGGGAGCTGTTTTTT.

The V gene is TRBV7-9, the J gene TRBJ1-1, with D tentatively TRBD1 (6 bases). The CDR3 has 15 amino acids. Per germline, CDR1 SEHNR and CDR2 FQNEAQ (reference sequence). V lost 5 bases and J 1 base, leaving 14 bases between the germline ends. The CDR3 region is CASSLGGGQNTEAFF. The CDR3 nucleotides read TGTGCCAGCAGCCTTGGGGGGGGGCAGAACACTGAAGCTTTCTTT.

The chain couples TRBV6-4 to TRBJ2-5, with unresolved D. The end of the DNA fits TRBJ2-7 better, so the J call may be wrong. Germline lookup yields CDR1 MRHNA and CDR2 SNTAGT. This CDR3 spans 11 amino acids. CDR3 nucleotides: TGTGCCAGCAGTCCGATCTACGAGCAGTACTTC. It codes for CASSPIYEQYF.

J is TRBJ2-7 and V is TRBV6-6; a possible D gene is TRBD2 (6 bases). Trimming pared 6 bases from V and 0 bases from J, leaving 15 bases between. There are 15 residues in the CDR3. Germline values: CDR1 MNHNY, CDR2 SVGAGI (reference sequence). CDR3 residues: CASSLLAQSSYEQYF. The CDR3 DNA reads TGTGCCAGCAGCCTACTAGCCCAGAGCTCCTACGAGCAGTACTTC.

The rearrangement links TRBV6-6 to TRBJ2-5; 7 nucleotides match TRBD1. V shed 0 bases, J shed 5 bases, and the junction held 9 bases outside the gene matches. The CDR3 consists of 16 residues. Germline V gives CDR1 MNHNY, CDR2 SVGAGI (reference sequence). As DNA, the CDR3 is TGTGCCAGCAGTTACTCCCCGGACAGGTTGGAGGAGACCCAGTACTTC. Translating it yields CASSYSPDRLEETQYF.

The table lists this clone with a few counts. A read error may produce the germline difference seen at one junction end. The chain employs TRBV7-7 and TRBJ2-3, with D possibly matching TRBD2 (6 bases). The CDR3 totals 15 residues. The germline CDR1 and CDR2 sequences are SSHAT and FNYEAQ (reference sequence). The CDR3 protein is CASSLGDSSTDTQYF. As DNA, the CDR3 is TGTGCTAGCAGCTTAGGGGACTCGAGCACAGATACGCAGTATTTT.

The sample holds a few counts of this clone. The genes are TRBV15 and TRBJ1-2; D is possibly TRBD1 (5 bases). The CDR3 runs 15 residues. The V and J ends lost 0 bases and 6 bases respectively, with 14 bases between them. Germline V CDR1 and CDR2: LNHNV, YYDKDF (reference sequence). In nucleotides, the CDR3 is TGTGCCACCAGCAGAGATCAGGGTGTAGGGGATGGCTACACCTTC. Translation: CATSRDQGVGDGYTF.

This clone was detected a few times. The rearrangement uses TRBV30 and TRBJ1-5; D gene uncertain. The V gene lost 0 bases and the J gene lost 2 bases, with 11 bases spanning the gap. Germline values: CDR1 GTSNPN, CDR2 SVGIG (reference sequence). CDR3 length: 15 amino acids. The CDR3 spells CAWSVLQMGNQPQHF. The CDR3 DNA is TGTGCCTGGAGTGTACTCCAAATGGGCAATCAGCCCCAGCATTTT.

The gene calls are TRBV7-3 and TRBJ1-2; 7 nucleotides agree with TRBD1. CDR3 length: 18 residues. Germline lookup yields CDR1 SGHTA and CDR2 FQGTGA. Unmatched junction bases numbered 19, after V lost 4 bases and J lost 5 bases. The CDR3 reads CASSSPDPRQGPQYGYTF. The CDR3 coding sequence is TGTGCCAGCAGCTCTCCCGATCCCCGACAGGGACCCCAATATGGCTACACCTTC.

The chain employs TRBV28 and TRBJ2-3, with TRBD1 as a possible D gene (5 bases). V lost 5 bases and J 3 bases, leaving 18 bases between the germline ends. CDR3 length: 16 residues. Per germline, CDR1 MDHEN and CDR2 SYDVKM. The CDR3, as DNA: TGTGCCAGCAGTCCACAGCATGGCAGGGTGACAGATACGCAGTATTTT. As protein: CASSPQHGRVTDTQYF.

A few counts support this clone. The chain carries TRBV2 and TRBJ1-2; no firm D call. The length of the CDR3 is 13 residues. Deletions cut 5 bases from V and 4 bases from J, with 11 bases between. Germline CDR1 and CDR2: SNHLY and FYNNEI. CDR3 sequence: CASSPIPSYGYTF. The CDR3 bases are TGTGCCAGCAGTCCTATACCCTCCTATGGCTACACCTTC.

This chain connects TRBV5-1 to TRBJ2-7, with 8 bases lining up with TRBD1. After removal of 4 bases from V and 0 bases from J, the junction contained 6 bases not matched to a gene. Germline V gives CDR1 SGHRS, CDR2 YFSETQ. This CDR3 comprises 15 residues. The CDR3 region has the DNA TGCGCCAGCAGCCGCGCAGGGGGCTCCTCCTACGAGCAGTACTTC. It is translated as CASSRAGGSSYEQYF.

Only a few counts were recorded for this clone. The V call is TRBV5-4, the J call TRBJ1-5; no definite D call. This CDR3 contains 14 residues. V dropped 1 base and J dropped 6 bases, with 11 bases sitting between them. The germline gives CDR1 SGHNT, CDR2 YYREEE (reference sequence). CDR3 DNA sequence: TGTGCCAGCAGCTTGACGGTTGCCTCTCAGCCCCAGCATTTT. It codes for CASSLTVASQPQHF. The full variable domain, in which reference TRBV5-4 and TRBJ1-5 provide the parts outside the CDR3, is ETGVTQSPTHLIKTRGQQVTLRCSSQSGHNTVSWYQQALGQGPQFIFQYYREEENGRGNFPPRFSGLQFPNYSSELNVNALELDDSALYLCASSLTVASQPQHFGDGTRLSIL.

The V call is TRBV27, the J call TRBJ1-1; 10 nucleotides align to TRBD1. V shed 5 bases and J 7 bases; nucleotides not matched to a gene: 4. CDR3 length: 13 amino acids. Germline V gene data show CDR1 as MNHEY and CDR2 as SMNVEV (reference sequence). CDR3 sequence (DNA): TGTGCCAGCAGTCTGACAGGGGGCGGTGAAGCTTTCTTT. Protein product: CASSLTGGGEAFF.

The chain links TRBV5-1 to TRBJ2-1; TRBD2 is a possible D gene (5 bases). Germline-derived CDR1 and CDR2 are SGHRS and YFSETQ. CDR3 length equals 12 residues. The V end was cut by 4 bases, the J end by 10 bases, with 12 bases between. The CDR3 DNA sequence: TGCGCCAGCAGCACTCGTGGACTCGAGCAGTTCTTC. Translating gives CASSTRGLEQFF.

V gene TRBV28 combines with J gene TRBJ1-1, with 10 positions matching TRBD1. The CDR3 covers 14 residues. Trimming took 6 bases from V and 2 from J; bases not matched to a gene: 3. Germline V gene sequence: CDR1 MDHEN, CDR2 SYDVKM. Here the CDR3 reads CASRGTGVNTEAFF. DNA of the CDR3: TGTGCCAGCAGGGGGACAGGGGTTAACACTGAAGCTTTCTTT.

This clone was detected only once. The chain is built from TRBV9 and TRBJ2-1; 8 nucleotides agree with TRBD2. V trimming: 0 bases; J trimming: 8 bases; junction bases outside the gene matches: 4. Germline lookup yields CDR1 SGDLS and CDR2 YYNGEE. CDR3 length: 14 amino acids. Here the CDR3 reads CASSVAGGRDEQFF. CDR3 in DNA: TGTGCCAGCAGCGTAGCGGGAGGGAGAGATGAGCAGTTCTTC.

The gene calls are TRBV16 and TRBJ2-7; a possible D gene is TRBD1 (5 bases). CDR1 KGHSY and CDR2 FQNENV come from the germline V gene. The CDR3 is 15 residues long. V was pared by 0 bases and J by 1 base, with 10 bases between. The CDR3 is CASSQSRDRSYEQYF. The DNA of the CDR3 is TGTGCCAGCAGCCAATCCAGGGATCGGTCCTACGAGCAGTACTTC.

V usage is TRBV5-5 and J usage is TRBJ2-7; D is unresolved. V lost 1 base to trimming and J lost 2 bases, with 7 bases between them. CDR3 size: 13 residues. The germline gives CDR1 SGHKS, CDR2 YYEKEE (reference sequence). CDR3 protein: CASSLPGAYEQYF. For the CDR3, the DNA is TGTGCCAGCAGCTTGCCCGGAGCCTACGAGCAGTACTTC.

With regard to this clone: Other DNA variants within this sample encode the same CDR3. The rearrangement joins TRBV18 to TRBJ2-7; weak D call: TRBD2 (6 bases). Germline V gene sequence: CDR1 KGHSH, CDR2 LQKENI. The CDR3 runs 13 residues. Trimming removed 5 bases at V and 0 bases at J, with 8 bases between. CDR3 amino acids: CASSLAASYEQYF. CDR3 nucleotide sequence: TGTGCCAGCTCATTAGCGGCCTCCTACGAGCAGTACTTC. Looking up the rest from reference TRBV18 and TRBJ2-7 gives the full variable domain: NAGVMQNPRHLVRRRGQEARLRCSPMKGHSHVYWYRQLPEEGLKFMVYLQKENIIDESGMPKERFSAEFPKEGPSILRIQQVVRGDSAAYFCASSLAASYEQYFGPGTRLTVT.

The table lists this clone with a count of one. The CDR3 sequence is CASSMPGQRSEQYF. CDR3 coding DNA: TGTGCCAGCAGCATGCCGGGACAGCGTTCGGAGCAGTACTTC. V and J are TRBV5-4 and TRBJ2-7; TRBD1 agrees at 7 bases. This CDR3 region has 14 residues. CDR1 and CDR2 from the germline V gene are SGHNT and YYREEE (reference sequence). The J segment lost 7 bases and the V segment lost 4 bases, leaving 11 bases of the junction unmatched. Complete variable domain (other parts from reference TRBV5-4 and TRBJ2-7): ETGVTQSPTHLIKTRGQQVTLRCSSQSGHNTVSWYQQALGQGPQFIFQYYREEENGRGNFPPRFSGLQFPNYSSELNVNALELDDSALYLCASSMPGQRSEQYFGPGTRLTVT.

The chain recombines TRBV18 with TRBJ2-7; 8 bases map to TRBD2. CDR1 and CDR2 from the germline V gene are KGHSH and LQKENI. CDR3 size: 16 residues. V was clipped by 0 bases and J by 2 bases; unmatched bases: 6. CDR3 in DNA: TGTGCCAGCTCACCACCGAGCGGGAGTGGGACCTACGAGCAGTACTTC. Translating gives CASSPPSGSGTYEQYF.

The CDR3 bases are TGTGCCAGCAGTCCCCAGCGGGACTCCTACGAGCAGTACTTC. Translated: CASSPQRDSYEQYF. The chain carries TRBV6-5 and TRBJ2-7; 7 nucleotides match TRBD2. The CDR3 is 14 amino acids. V lost 5 bases to trimming and J lost 0 bases; unmatched junction nucleotides: 4. Germline values: CDR1 MNHEY, CDR2 SVGAGI.

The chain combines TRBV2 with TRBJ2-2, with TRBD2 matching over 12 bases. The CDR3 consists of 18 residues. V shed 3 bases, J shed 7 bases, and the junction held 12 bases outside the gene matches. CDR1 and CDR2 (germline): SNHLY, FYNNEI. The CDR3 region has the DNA TGTGCCAGCAGTGATGTGGCTAGCGGGAGGGTGGCGGTCGGGGAGCTGTTTTTT. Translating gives CASSDVASGRVAVGELFF.

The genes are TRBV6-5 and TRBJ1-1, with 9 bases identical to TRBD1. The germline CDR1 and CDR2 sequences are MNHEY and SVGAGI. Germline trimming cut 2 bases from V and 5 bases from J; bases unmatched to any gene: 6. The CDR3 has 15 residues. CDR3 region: CASSYEQGARTEAFF. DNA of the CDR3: TGTGCCAGCAGTTACGAACAGGGGGCACGAACTGAAGCTTTCTTT.

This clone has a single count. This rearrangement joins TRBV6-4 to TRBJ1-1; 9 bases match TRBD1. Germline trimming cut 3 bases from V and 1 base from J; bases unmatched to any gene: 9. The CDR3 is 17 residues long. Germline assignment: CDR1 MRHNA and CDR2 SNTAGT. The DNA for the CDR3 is TGTGCCAGCAGTGATACCCTGGGACAGGGCTCGAACACTGAAGCTTTCTTT. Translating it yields CASSDTLGQGSNTEAFF.

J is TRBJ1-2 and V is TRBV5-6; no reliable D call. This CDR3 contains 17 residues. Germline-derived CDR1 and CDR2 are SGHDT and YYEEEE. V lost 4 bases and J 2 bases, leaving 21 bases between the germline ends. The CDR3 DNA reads TGTGCCAGCAGCGATAATGGTGGAGGATTACCCAACTATGGCTACACCTTC. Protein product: CASSDNGGGLPNYGYTF.

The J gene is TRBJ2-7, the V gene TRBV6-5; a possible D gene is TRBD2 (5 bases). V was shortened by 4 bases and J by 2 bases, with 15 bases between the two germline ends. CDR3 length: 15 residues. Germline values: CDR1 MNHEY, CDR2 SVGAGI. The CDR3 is CASSSAVSGAYEQYF. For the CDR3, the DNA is TGTGCCAGCAGTTCGGCGGTGAGCGGAGCCTACGAGCAGTACTTC.

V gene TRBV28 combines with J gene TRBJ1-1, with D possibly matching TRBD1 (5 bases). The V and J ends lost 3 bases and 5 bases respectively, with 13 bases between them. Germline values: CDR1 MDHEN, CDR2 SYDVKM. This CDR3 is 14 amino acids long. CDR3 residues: CASSFSGGSTEAFF. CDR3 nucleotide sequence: TGTGCCAGCAGTTTCTCGGGGGGTTCTACTGAAGCTTTCTTT.

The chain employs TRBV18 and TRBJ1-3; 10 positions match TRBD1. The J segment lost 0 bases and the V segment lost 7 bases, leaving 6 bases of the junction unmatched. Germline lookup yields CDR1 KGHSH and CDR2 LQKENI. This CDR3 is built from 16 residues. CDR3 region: CASFPGQGSSGNTIYF. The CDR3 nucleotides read TGTGCCAGCTTCCCGGGACAGGGGAGCTCTGGAAACACCATATATTTT.

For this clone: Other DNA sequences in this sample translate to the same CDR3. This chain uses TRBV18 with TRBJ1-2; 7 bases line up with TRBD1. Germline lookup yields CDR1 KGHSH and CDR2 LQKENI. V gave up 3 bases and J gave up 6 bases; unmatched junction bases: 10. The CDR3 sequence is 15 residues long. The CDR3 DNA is TGTGCCAGCTCACCGCGGACAGGAGGGGAAGATGGCTACACCTTC. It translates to CASSPRTGGEDGYTF.